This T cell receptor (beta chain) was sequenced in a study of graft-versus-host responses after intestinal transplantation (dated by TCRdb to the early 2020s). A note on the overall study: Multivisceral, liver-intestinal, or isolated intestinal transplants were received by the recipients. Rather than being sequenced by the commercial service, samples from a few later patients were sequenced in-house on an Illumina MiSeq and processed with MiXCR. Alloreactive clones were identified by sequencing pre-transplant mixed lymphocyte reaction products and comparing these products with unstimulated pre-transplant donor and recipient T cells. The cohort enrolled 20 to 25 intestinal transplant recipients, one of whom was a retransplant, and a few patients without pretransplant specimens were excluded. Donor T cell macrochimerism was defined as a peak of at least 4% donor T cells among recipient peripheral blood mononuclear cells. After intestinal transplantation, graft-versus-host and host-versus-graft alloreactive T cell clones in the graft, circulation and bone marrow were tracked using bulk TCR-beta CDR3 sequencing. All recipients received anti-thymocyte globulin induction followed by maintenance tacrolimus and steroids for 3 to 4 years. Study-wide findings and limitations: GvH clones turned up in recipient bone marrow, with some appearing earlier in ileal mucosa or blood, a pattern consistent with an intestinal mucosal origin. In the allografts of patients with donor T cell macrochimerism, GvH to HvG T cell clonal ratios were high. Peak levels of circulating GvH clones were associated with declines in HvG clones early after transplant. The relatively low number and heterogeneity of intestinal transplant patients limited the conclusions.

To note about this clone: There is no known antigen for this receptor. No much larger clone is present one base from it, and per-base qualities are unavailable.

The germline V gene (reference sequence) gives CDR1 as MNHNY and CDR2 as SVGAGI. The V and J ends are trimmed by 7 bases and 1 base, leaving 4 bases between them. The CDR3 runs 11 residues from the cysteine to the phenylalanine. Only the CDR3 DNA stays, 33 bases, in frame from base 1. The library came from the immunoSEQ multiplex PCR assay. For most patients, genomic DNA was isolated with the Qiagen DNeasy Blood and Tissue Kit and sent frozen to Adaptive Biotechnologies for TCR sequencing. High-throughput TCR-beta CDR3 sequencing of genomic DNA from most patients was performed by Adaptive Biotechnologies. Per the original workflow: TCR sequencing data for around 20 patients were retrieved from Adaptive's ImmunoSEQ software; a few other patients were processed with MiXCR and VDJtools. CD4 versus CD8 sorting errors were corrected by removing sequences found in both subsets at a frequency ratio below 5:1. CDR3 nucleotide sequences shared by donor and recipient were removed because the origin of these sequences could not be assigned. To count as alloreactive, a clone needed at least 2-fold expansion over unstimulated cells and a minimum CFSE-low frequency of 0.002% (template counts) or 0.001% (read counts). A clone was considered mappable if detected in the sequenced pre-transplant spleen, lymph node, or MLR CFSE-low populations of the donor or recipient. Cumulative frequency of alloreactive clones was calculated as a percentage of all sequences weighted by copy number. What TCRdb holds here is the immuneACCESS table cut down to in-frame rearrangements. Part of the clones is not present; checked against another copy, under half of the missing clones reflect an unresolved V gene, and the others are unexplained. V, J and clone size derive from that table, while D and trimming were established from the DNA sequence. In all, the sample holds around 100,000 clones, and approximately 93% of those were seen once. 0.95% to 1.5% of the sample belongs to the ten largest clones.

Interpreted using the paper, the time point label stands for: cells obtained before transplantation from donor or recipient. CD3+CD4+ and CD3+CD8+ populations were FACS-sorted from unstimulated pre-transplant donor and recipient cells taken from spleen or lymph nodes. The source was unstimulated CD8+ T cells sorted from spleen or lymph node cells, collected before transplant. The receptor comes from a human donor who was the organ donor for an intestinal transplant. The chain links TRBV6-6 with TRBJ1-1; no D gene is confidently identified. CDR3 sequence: CASKGNTEAFF. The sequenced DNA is TGTGCCAGCAAGGGGAACACTGAAGCTTTCTTT.